The present T cell receptor beta chain was sequenced within a study of control samples from healthy donors and cancer patients. Germline V CDR1 and CDR2: MNHEY, SVGAGI. Trimming removed 4 bases from V and 5 bases from J, with 11 bases in between. CDR3 size: 13 residues. The assay was immunoSEQ multiplex PCR, and TCRdb's table has in-frame clones only and misses some. The sample contains around 80,000 clones, around nine tenths of which appear only once. Input material: blood. The sequence was collected from a woman between 45 and 60 years old in good health. The V gene is TRBV6-5, the J gene TRBJ1-1; D not resolved. CDR3 coding DNA: TGTGCCAGCAGTTTAATGGGAAGAACTGAAGCTTTCTTT. It encodes CASSLMGRTEAFF.